The 24 T cell receptor beta chains in this list originate from one sample, sequenced in a study of blood T cell repertoires in COVID-19. Sequencing used immunoSEQ multiplex PCR; TCRdb keeps in-frame clones, though not all of them. This table holds some 250,000 clones, about 90% found once. The sequencing sample was made of peripheral blood. The origin of the receptors is a woman in her twenties or thirties who had recovered from COVID-19.

This CDR3 reads CASSLGGGYGYTF. Here the CDR3 DNA reads TGCGCCAGCAGCTTGGGAGGGGGCTATGGCTACACCTTC. This chain uses TRBV5-1 with TRBJ1-2, with D possibly being TRBD1 (6 bases). The CDR3 runs 13 residues. V lost 0 bases and J lost 4, with 7 bases in between. Looked up from germline, CDR1 is SGHRS and CDR2 is YFSETQ.

V and J are TRBV7-9 and TRBJ2-7, with D unclear. This CDR3 has 14 amino acids. Germline V gene lookup returns CDR1 SEHNR and CDR2 FQNEAQ (reference sequence). V lost 0 bases and J lost 3, with 9 bases in between. In DNA, the CDR3 is TGTGCCAGCAGCTTAGCTCCTCACAACTACGAGCAGTACTTC. It is translated as CASSLAPHNYEQYF.

This clone appeared once. The chain recombines TRBV19 with TRBJ1-1, with TRBD1 matching 7 bases. The CDR3 is 15 residues long. Trimming cost V 2 bases and J 1 base; bases outside gene matches: 4. Germline loops: CDR1 LNHDA, CDR2 SQIVND (reference sequence). The CDR3 DNA sequence: TGTGCCAGTAGTATAACAGGGGCATCGAACACTGAAGCTTTCTTT. It codes for CASSITGASNTEAFF.

The chain uses TRBV3-1 (or the pseudogene TRBV3-2) and TRBJ1-2; 8 bases fit TRBD1. Germline V gene lookup returns CDR1 LGHDT and CDR2 YNNKEL (reference sequence). CDR3 size: 11 residues. Trimming at V came to 4 bases and at J to 8 bases, leaving 0 bases not matched to a gene. The CDR3 reads CASSRQGGYTF. The CDR3 bases are TGTGCCAGCAGCCGACAGGGGGGCTACACCTTC.

The chain joins TRBV6-5 to TRBJ2-3; a weak D match, TRBD2 (6 bases). Between the trimmed V and J ends, which lost 4 bases and 0 bases, there was a span of 8 bases. The CDR3 is 14 residues long. Germline V CDR1 and CDR2: MNHEY, SVGAGI. This chain's CDR3 is CASSLLASTDTQYF. Written as DNA, the CDR3 is TGTGCCAGCAGTTTACTAGCTAGCACAGATACGCAGTATTTT.

The rearrangement joins TRBV7-9 to TRBJ2-2; the match to TRBD1 covers 7 bases. The CDR3 sequence is 14 residues long. CDR1 is SEHNR, CDR2 FQNEAQ, per germline (reference sequence). J lost 0 bases, V lost 8 bases, and 3 bases had no gene match. The CDR3 sequence: CASPGTANTGELFF. The CDR3 DNA sequence: TGTGCCAGCCCCGGGACAGCGAACACCGGGGAGCTGTTTTTT.

This clone appeared once. The chain employs TRBV7-9 and TRBJ1-1; D is uncertain. V lost 2 bases, J lost 5 bases, and 12 bases lay in between. This CDR3 region has 14 residues. Germline V lookup: CDR1 SEHNR, CDR2 FQNEAQ (reference sequence). CDR3: CASSLRELSTEAFF. The CDR3 region has the DNA TGTGCCAGCAGCTTACGGGAGCTGAGTACTGAAGCTTTCTTT.

This clone turned up a few times. The rearrangement uses TRBV5-1 and TRBJ1-2; TRBD1 agrees at 7 bases. The CDR3 spans 15 residues. Germline CDR1 reads SGHRS; CDR2 reads YFSETQ. V was pared by 2 bases and J by 8 bases, with 12 bases of the junction left unmatched. CDR3 nucleotides: TGCGCCAGCAGCTTCCAACTTGACAGGGTCGAAGGCTACACCTTC. This encodes CASSFQLDRVEGYTF.

The chain employs TRBV5-1 and TRBJ1-4; 9 bases are shared with TRBD1. The CDR3 runs to 16 residues. CDR1 and CDR2 (germline): SGHRS, YFSETQ. V shed 0 bases, J shed 9 bases, and the junction held 9 bases outside the gene matches. CDR3 nucleotide sequence: TGCGCCAGCAGCTTGGGTACGGGACAGGGATTTAAAAAACTGTTTTTT. This sequence encodes CASSLGTGQGFKKLFF.

The CDR3 region is CASGEPQQSQYF. The CDR3, as DNA: TGTGCCAGCGGAGAGCCCCAGCAGTCGCAGTATTTT. This chain links TRBV6-5 with TRBJ2-3; D is unresolved. V gave up 8 bases and J gave up 10 bases, with 16 bases separating them. CDR3 size: 12 residues. Germline V gene data show CDR1 as MNHEY and CDR2 as SVGAGI.

The chain is built from TRBV5-6 and TRBJ1-2; D gene ambiguous. Trimming took off 4 bases at V and 7 bases at J, with 29 bases between the two ends. From germline, CDR1 is SGHDT and CDR2 YYEEEE. The CDR3 covers 18 residues. CDR3 amino acids: CASSIRETDYLSGGGYTF. CDR3 sequence (DNA): TGTGCCAGCAGCATCCGGGAGACGGACTATTTATCCGGAGGTGGCTACACCTTC.

V and J are TRBV2 and TRBJ2-5, with 14 bases that match TRBD2. V was clipped by 4 bases and J by 3 bases; unmatched bases: 10. The germline gives CDR1 SNHLY, CDR2 FYNNEI. There are 18 residues in the CDR3. The CDR3 loop is CASSAGLAGAPREETQYF. The CDR3 coding sequence is TGTGCCAGCAGTGCGGGACTAGCGGGGGCCCCGAGGGAAGAGACCCAGTACTTC.

The chain joins TRBV2 to TRBJ2-7, with D tentatively TRBD2 (6 bases). Germline values: CDR1 SNHLY, CDR2 FYNNEI. V was pared by 6 bases and J by 0 bases, with 15 bases between. The CDR3 has 15 residues. The DNA for the CDR3 is TGTGCCAGCAGGGAGGGGACCGCGAGCTCCTACGAGCAGTACTTC. Its translation is CASREGTASSYEQYF.

This chain joins TRBV5-1 and TRBJ1-2; 8 positions match TRBD1. V lost 5 bases to trimming and J lost 4 bases; unmatched junction nucleotides: 7. The CDR3 has 14 amino acids. CDR1 is SGHRS, CDR2 YFSETQ, per germline. The CDR3, as DNA: TGCGCCAGCAGACAGGACAGGGACGGCTATGGCTACACCTTC. It translates to CASRQDRDGYGYTF. Based on the CDR3 plus reference TRBV5-1 and TRBJ1-2, the full variable domain is KAGVTQTPRYLIKTRGQQVTLSCSPISGHRSVSWYQQTPGQGLQFLFEYFSETQRNKGNFPGRFSGRQFSNSRSEMNVSTLELGDSALYLCASRQDRDGYGYTFGSGTRLTVV.

The V gene is TRBV5-1, the J gene TRBJ2-5; D possibly corresponds to TRBD2 (6 bases). The V gene lost 4 bases and the J gene lost 1 base, with 8 bases spanning the gap. The CDR3 has 13 residues. Germline CDR1 and CDR2: SGHRS and YFSETQ. The CDR3, as DNA: TGCGCCAGCAGCCGGGAGATCCAAGAGACCCAGTACTTC. This translates into CASSREIQETQYF.

In this sample, this clone turned up a few times. V gene TRBV6-5 combines with J gene TRBJ1-6, with D unclear. Germline CDR1 is MNHEY and CDR2 is SVGAGI. The CDR3 loop spans 14 amino acids. Trimming pared 5 bases from V and 7 bases from J, leaving 12 bases between. The CDR3 here is CASSPSTANSPLHF. In nucleotides, the CDR3 is TGTGCCAGCAGTCCGAGTACAGCCAATTCACCCCTCCACTTT.

This clone was detected a few times. As DNA, the CDR3 is TGTGCCAGCAGCGTACAGGGGGTAACCGGGGAGCTGTTTTTT. It translates to CASSVQGVTGELFF. The chain has TRBV5-6 and TRBJ2-2; 8 bases align to TRBD1. The CDR3 is 14 residues long. The junction had 4 bases not matched to a gene; V was cut back by 4 bases and J by 5 bases. CDR1 is SGHDT, CDR2 YYEEEE, per germline.

The chain links TRBV16 to TRBJ1-2; unclear D gene. Looked up from germline, CDR1 is KGHSY and CDR2 is FQNENV. This CDR3 has 12 residues. The V and J ends lost 4 bases and 4 bases respectively, with 7 bases between them. CDR3 sequence reads: CASSPRVYGYTF. As DNA, the CDR3 is TGTGCCAGCAGCCCTCGGGTCTATGGCTACACCTTC. The variable domain in full, with the rest retrieved from reference TRBV16 and TRBJ1-2, is GEEVAQTPKHLVRGEGQKAKLYCAPIKGHSYVFWYQQVLKNEFKFLISFQNENVFDETGMPKERFSAKCLPNSPCSLEIQATKLEDSAVYFCASSPRVYGYTFGSGTRLTVV.

The chain links TRBV28 to TRBJ2-5; TRBD1 matches 9 bases. Trimming cost V 3 bases and J 6 bases; bases outside gene matches: 5. This CDR3 contains 14 residues. The germline V gene encodes CDR1 MDHEN and CDR2 SYDVKM. Here the CDR3 reads CASSFTGGGKTQYF. CDR3 in DNA: TGTGCCAGCAGTTTTACAGGGGGCGGAAAGACCCAGTACTTC.

The chain's CDR3 is CASSKGLAETYEQYF. The CDR3 nucleotides read TGCGCCAGCAGCAAGGGACTAGCGGAAACCTACGAGCAGTACTTC. The J gene is TRBJ2-7, the V gene TRBV5-1, with TRBD2 matching 11 bases. The trim removed 4 bases at V and 2 bases at J, leaving 5 bases unmatched. Germline CDR1 and CDR2: SGHRS and YFSETQ. CDR3 size: 15 residues.

The chain carries TRBV3-1 (or the pseudogene TRBV3-2) and TRBJ2-3, with 9 bases aligning to TRBD2. Looked up from germline, CDR1 is LGHDT and CDR2 is YNNKEL (reference sequence). V lost 0 bases to trimming and J lost 8 bases; unmatched junction nucleotides: 9. There are 16 residues in the CDR3. This CDR3 reads CASSQDRSGGLGTQYF. CDR3 nucleotide sequence: TGTGCCAGCAGCCAAGACCGTAGCGGGGGCCTTGGTACGCAGTATTTT.

The chain carries TRBV7-2 and TRBJ2-3; TRBD2 is a possible D gene (7 bases). The CDR3 length is 15 residues. From germline, CDR1 is SGHTA and CDR2 FQGNSA. The V end was cut by 2 bases, the J end by 6 bases, with 15 bases between. CDR3 DNA sequence: TGTGCCAGCAGCTTATTGGCGGGGGCCTGGGATACGCAGTATTTT. Its translation is CASSLLAGAWDTQYF.

The rearrangement uses TRBV5-1 and TRBJ2-7; 8 bases are shared with TRBD1. V shed 0 bases, J shed 4 bases, and the junction held 15 bases outside the gene matches. CDR1 and CDR2 (germline): SGHRS, YFSETQ. CDR3 length: 18 residues. The CDR3: CASSLVGGVRQGMYEQYF. In nucleotides, the CDR3 is TGCGCCAGCAGCTTGGTAGGGGGAGTGCGACAGGGGATGTACGAGCAGTACTTC.

About this clone itself: This CDR3 fails to terminate in the conserved phenylalanine or tryptophan, so it likely reflects a read error. The limits of the CDR3 on the DNA are not certain, so only TCRdb's listed CDR3 is given. The rearrangement uses TRBV5-1 and TRBJ2-7; the table's D call of TRBD2 was not tested on the DNA. Looked up from germline, CDR1 is SGHRS and CDR2 is YFSETQ. The CDR3 is 9 amino acids long, termini counted. The CDR3 loop is CASSLLWRL.